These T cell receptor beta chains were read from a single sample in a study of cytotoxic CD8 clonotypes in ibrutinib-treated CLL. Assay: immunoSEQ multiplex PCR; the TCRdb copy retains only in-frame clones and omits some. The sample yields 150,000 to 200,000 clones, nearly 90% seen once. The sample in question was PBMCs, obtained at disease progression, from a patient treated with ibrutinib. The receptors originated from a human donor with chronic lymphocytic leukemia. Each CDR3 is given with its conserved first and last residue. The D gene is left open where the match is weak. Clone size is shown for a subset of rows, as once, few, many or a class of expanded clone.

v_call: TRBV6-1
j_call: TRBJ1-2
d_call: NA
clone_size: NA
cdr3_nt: TGTGCCAGCAGTGAAATCACGGCAGCGAACTATGGCTACACCTTC
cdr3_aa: CASSEITAANYGYTF

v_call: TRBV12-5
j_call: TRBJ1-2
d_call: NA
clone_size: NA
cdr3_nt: TGTGCTAGTGGTTTGGAATCGACCGGCTACACCTTC
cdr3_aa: CASGLESTGYTF

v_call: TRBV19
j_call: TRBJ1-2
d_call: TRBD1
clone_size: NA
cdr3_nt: TGTGCCAGTAGTGACAGGGGAGGTTACGGCTATGGCTACACCTTC
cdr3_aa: CASSDRGGYGYGYTF

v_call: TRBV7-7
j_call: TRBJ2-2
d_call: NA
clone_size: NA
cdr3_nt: TGTGCTAGCAGCTTATCCCCGTACAAGACTGGGGCCGGGGAGCTGTTTTTT
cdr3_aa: CASSLSPYKTGAGELFF

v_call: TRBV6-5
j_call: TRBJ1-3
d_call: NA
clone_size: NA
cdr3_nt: TGTGCCAGCAGTCTCCGACAGACCCGGGGCACCATATATTTT
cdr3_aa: CASSLRQTRGTIYF

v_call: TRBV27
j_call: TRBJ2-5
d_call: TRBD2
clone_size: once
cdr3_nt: TGTGCCAGCAGTTCGCAACCGGGACTAGCGGTGAACTTC
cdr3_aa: CASSSQPGLAVNF

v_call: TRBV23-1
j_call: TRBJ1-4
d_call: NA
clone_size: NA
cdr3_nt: TGCGCCAGCAGTCAATCGCAAGGTCATAATGAAAAACTGTTTTTT
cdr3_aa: CASSQSQGHNEKLFF

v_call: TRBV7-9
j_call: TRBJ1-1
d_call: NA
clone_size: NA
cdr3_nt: TGTGCCAGCAGCTCCCAGGGTAGTCTCACTGAAGCTTTCTTT
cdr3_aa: CASSSQGSLTEAFF

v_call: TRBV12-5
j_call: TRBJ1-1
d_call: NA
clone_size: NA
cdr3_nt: TGTGCTAGTGTTCGCCGGCCGAACACTGAAGCTTTCTTT
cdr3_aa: CASVRRPNTEAFF

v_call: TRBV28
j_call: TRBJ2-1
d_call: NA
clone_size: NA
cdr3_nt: TGTGCCAGCAGTCCTAAATCGAGACTACCCAGAATATACTCCTACAATGAGCAGTTCTTC
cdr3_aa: CASSPKSRLPRIYSYNEQFF

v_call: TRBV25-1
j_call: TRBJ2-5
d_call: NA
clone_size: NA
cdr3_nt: TGTGCCAGCAGTGAACCGGGTAACCAAGAGACCCAGTACTTC
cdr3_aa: CASSEPGNQETQYF

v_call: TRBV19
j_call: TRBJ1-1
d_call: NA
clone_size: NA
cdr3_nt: TGTGCCAGTAGTATAGATCGGGTGAACACTGAAGCTTTCTTT
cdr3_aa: CASSIDRVNTEAFF

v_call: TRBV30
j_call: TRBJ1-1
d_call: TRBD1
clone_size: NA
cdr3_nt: TGTGCCTGGACTATCGGGACAGTCGGGATCAGTGAAGCTTTCTTT
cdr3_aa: CAWTIGTVGISEAFF

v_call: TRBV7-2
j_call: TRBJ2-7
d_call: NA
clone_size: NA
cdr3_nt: TGTGCCAGCAGCCCTACAGGGCCCTACGAGCAGTACTTC
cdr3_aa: CASSPTGPYEQYF

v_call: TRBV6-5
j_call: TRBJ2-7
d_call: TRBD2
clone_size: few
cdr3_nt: TGTGCCAGCAGTTACCTCGCTAGCGGCGGCTACGAGCAGTACTTC
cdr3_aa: CASSYLASGGYEQYF

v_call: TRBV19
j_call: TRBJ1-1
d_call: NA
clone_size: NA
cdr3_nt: TGTGCCAGTAGTATACGGCAGGTTTGGACTGAAGCTTTCTTT
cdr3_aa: CASSIRQVWTEAFF

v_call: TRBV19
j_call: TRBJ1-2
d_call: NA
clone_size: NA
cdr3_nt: TGTGCCAGTACCCACCTATGGGAGGCAGGCGGCTACACCTTC
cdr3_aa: CASTHLWEAGGYTF

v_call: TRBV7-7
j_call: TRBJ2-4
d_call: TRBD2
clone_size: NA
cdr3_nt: TGTGCCAGCAGCCGAGGGACACAACTAGCGGGAGGGCCGTGGACCAAAAACATTCAGTACTTC
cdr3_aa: CASSRGTQLAGGPWTKNIQYF

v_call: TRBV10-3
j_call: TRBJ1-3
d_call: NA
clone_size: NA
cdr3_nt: TGTGCCATCAGTGAGTTTTCGGCCTACACCATATATTTT
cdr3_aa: CAISEFSAYTIYF

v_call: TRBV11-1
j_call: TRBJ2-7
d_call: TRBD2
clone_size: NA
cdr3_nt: TGTGCCAGCAGCTTAGGATCAGCGGGAGGCCCACTCGAGCAGTACTTC
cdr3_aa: CASSLGSAGGPLEQYF

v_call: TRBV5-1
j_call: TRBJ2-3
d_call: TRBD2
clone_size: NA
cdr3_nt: TGCGCCAGCAGTTATAGCGGGAGTGAGCAGTATTTT
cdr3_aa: CASSYSGSEQYF

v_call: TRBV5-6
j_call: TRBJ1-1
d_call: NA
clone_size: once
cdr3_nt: TGTGCCAGCAGATTGGCCTTGTGGAGGGGAAACACTGAAGCTTTCTTT
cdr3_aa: CASRLALWRGNTEAFF

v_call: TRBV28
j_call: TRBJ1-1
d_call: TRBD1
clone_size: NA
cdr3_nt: TGTGCCAGCCACGACAGGGTCACTGAAGCTTTCTTT
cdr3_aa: CASHDRVTEAFF

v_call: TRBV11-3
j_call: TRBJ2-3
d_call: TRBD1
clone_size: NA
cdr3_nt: TGTGCCAGCAGCCGGACAGGATACACAGATACGCAGTATTTT
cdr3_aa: CASSRTGYTDTQYF

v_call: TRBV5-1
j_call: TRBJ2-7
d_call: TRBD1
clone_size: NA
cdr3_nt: TGCGCCAGCAGACCGGGACAGGGTCTCTACGAGCAGTACTTC
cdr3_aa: CASRPGQGLYEQYF

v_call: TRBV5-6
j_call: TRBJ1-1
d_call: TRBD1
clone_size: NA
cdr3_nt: TGTGCCAGCAGCACGCCAGACAGGGGGAACACTGAAGCTTTCTTT
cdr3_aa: CASSTPDRGNTEAFF

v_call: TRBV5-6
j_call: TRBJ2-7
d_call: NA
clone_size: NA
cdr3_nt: TGTGCCAGCAGCCAAATGGACGAGCAGTACTTC
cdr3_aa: CASSQMDEQYF

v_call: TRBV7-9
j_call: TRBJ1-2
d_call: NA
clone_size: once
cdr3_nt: TGTGCCAGCAGCTTAGGGAAGGGAGGCTACACCTTC
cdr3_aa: CASSLGKGGYTF

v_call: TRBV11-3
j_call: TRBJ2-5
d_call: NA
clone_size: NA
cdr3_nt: TGTGCCAGCAGCAAAGAGACCCAGTACTTC
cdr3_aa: CASSKETQYF

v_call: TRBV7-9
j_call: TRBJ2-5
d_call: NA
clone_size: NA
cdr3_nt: TGTGCCAGCAGCTTAGCAGGCAAGGAGACCCAGTACTTC
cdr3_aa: CASSLAGKETQYF

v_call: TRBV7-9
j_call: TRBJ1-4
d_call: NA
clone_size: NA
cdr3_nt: TGTGCCAGCAGCCCGCTTGGCGATGGACGGTCGGAAAAACTGTTTTTT
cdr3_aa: CASSPLGDGRSEKLFF

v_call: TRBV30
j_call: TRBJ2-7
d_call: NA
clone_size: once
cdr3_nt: TGTGCCTGGAGTGTCTTAGACGAGCAGTACTTC
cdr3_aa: CAWSVLDEQYF

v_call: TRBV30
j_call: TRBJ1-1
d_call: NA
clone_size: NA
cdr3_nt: TGTGCCTGGAGTAGTACGGACATTGAAGCTTTCTTT
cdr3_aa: CAWSSTDIEAFF

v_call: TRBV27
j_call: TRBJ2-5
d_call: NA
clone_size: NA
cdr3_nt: TGTGCCAGCCATGACCTAGGACTCCCTCAAGAGACCCAGTACTTC
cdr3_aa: CASHDLGLPQETQYF

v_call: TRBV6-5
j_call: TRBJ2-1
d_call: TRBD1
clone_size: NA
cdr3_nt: TGTGCCAGCAGTTACGAGGGACAGGAGGACAATGAGCAGTTCTTC
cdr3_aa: CASSYEGQEDNEQFF

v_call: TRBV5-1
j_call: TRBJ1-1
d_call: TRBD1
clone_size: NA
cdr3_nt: TGCGCCAGCAGCTTGGGGACAGGGGCGAACACTGAAGCTTTCTTT
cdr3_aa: CASSLGTGANTEAFF

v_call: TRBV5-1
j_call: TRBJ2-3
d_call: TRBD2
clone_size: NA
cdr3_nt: TGCGCCAGCAGCTTACAAGGACTAGCAGGCACAGATACGCAGTATTTT
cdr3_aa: CASSLQGLAGTDTQYF

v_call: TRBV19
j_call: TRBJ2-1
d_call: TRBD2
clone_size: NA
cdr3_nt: TGTGCCAGTACCCGGACTAGCGGGACCTACAATGAGCAGTTCTTC
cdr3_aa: CASTRTSGTYNEQFF

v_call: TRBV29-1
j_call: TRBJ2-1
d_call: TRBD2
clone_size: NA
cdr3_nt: TGCAGCGTTAGTACTAGCGGGAGCGGTAATGAGCAGTTCTTC
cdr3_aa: CSVSTSGSGNEQFF

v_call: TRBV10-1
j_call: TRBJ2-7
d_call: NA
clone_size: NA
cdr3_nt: TGCGCCAGCAGTGAAGGGGTTTCCTACGAGCAGTACTTC
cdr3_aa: CASSEGVSYEQYF

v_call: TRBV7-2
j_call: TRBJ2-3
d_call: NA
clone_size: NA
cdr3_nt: TGTGCCAGCAGCTTAGACGGGGGCAGTACGCAGTATTTT
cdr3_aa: CASSLDGGSTQYF

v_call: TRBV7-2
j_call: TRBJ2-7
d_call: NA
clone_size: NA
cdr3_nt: TGTGCCAGCAGCCCTGGGGCCCGTTCCTACGAGCAGTACTTC
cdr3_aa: CASSPGARSYEQYF

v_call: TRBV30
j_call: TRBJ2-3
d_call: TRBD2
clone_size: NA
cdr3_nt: TGTGCCTGGAGTGTGGCGGGGGGAGATACGCAGTATTTT
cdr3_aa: CAWSVAGGDTQYF

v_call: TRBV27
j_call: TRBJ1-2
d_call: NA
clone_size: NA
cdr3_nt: TGTGCCAGCAGTTTATCGATAGGAGGGGACCTCACTTATGGCTACACCTTC
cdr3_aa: CASSLSIGGDLTYGYTF

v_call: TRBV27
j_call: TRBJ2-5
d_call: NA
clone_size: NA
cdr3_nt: TGTGCCAGCAGTTTATATGGTCAGGGAACGTATGAGACCCAGTACTTC
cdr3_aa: CASSLYGQGTYETQYF

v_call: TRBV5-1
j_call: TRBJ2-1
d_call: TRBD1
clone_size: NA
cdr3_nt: TGCGCCAGCAGCTTGGGCTGGGGACAGACCTACAATGAGCAGTTCTTC
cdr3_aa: CASSLGWGQTYNEQFF

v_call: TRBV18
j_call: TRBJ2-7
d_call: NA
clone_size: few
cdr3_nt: TGTGCCAGCTCACCACCGACCGGACGGGGAATATACGAGCAGTACTTC
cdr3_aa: CASSPPTGRGIYEQYF

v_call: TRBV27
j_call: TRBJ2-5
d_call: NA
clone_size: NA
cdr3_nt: TGTGCCAGCAGTTTATCGGGCATGGGGAGGTATGAGACCCAGTACTTC
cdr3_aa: CASSLSGMGRYETQYF

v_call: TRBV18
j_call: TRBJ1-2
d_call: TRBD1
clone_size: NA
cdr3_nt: TGTGCCAGCTCCCCCGGGACAGGGGTCTATGGCTACACCTTC
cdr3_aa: CASSPGTGVYGYTF

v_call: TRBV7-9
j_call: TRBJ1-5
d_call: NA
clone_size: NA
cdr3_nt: TGTGCCAGCAGTCTGGTGGGACCGAGCAATCAGCCCCAGCATTTT
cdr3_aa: CASSLVGPSNQPQHF

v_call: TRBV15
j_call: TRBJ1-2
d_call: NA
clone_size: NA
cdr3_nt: TGTGCCACCAGCAGAGGGTCCGAACTTTATGGCTACACCTTC
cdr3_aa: CATSRGSELYGYTF

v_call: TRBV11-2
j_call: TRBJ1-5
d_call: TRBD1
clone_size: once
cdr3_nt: TGTGCCAGCAGCTTCGGGACAGTTTATAGCAATCAGCCCCAGCATTTT
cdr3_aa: CASSFGTVYSNQPQHF

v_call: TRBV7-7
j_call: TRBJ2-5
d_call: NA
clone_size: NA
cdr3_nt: TGTGCCAGCAGCTTAGCAGGGCGGGAGACCCAGTACTTC
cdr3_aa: CASSLAGRETQYF

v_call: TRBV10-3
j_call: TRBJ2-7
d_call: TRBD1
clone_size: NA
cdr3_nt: TGTGCCATCAGTAGACAGGGGGGGTTTGACGAGCAGTACTTC
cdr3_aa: CAISRQGGFDEQYF